This T cell receptor (beta chain) was profiled in a study of identical twins. This clonotype was recorded many times. MiXCR was run by TCRdb on the 5' RACE reads, yielding one entry per CDR3 protein. The table lists 750,000 to 950,000 distinct CDR3 sequences, around an eighth of them singletons, with about 1.6% in the top ten. CDR1 and CDR2 from the germline V gene are SGHVS and FQNEAQ. The CDR3 runs to 13 residues. V was cut by 1 base and J by 8 bases, with 10 bases left in between. These data were also filed under a second study, of yellow fever vaccine responses in identical twins.

The V and J genes are TRBV7-8 and TRBJ2-3; no definite D call. The receptor was derived from a woman aged 18 to 35 in good health. Sequencing was carried out using PBMCs. As DNA, the CDR3 is TGTGCCAGCAGCTTAGAGGGCACCCGTACGCAGTATTTT. It is translated as CASSLEGTRTQYF.